The clone carrying this T cell receptor (beta chain) was detected many times. RNA transcripts provided the source from which TCR beta CDR3 regions were amplified. The HTBI primer set served for first-round RT-PCR of the TCR CDR3. TCRdb reprocessed the multiplex PCR reads with MiXCR, giving one entry per CDR3 protein. The profile shows around 540,000 distinct CDR3 sequences, about 16% of them singletons. The study included ophthalmopathy patients with Clinical Activity Score at least 3, NOSPECS grade at least 4 and duration under 3 months. Those patients with uncontrolled infection, other autoimmune disease, pregnancy or lactation were excluded. Thyroid ultrasound, orbital computed tomography, clinical symptoms, and serum thyroxine and TRAb underpinned diagnoses. This specimen comes from a study of T cells in Graves' hyperthyroidism and ophthalmopathy. This CDR3 is 16 amino acids long. Germline V CDR1 and CDR2: GTSNPN, SVGIG (reference sequence). Trimming cost V 0 bases and J 9 bases, with 24 bases left between them.

Input material: blood. The V call is TRBV30, the J call TRBJ2-7; D ambiguous. This TCR derives from a woman in her twenties or thirties with Graves' ophthalmopathy. CDR3 sequence: CAWSVSLVALPTAQYF. DNA for the CDR3: TGTGCCTGGAGTGTAAGCTTGGTGGCCCTGCCCACCGCGCAGTACTTC.